Listed below are T cell receptor beta chains from one sample, sequenced in a study of T cell responses to AZD1222 COVID-19 vaccine. The data were produced by immunoSEQ multiplex PCR, yet TCRdb's version contains in-frame clones alone and is incomplete. The sample gives about 120,000 clones, about nine tenths of which show up once; just over 7% is in the top ten. The sequencing here drew on peripheral blood, taken on day 0 of AZD1222 vaccination. These receptors were taken from an adult in good health. The CDR3 runs from the conserved cysteine through the conserved F or W. The D gene is left open where the match is weak. The listing skips clone size in some rows; elsewhere it reads once, few, many or a size class.

V,size,D,length,J,DNA,CDR3
TRBV18,NA,TRBD2,15,TRBJ2-1,TGTGCCAGCTCACCCGGACTAGCGGGGCTAAATGAGCAGTTCTTC,CASSPGLAGLNEQFF
TRBV3-1/TRBV3-2,few,NA,15,TRBJ1-6,TGTGCCAGCAGCCAGGGAGATTCCTATAATTCACCCCTCCACTTT,CASSQGDSYNSPLHF
TRBV19,NA,NA,19,TRBJ2-6,TGTGCCAGTAGTATAGGGAGGAGGGGGACCCTCTCTGGGGCCAACGTCCTGACTTTC,CASSIGRRGTLSGANVLTF
TRBV19,NA,NA,17,TRBJ1-1,TGTGCCAGTACTCACCTACCCGGGGGGGGAGGATCAGGTGAAGCTTTCTTT,CASTHLPGGGGSGEAFF
TRBV7-6,NA,TRBD2,18,TRBJ2-5,TGTGCCAGCAGCATCGGGACTAGCGGGAGGGCCGTCCAAGAGACCCAGTACTTC,CASSIGTSGRAVQETQYF
TRBV3-1/TRBV3-2,NA,NA,14,TRBJ1-1,TGTGCCAGCAGCCAAAAGGGGGGGAGGACTGAAGCTTTCTTT,CASSQKGGRTEAFF
TRBV28,NA,TRBD1,13,TRBJ1-4,TGTGCCAGCGTCGACAGGGGCGGTGAAAAACTGTTTTTT,CASVDRGGEKLFF
TRBV19,NA,NA,14,TRBJ2-1,TGTGCCAGTAGTATAGGGGGTTCCCACAATGAGCAGTTCTTC,CASSIGGSHNEQFF
TRBV10-3,once,TRBD1,15,TRBJ2-3,TGTGCCATCAGTGAGGGGACAGGGAGCACAGATACGCAGTATTTT,CAISEGTGSTDTQYF
TRBV9,NA,NA,16,TRBJ1-3,TGTGCCAGCAGCGTAGGTGGGCAGATCTCTGGAAACACCATATATTTT,CASSVGGQISGNTIYF
TRBV9,once,NA,14,TRBJ2-3,TGTGCCAGCAGCGTCCGGAGCCTCACAGATACGCAGTATTTT,CASSVRSLTDTQYF
TRBV6-5,NA,TRBD2,14,TRBJ2-1,TGTGCCACCTCGGGACTAGCGGACTACAATGAGCAGTTCTTC,CATSGLADYNEQFF
TRBV2,NA,NA,13,TRBJ1-2,TGTGCCAGCAGTGAAGGCATCTTCTATGGCTACACCTTC,CASSEGIFYGYTF
TRBV28,NA,NA,12,TRBJ1-2,TGTGCCAGCAGCCCAGAGTACAATGGCTACACCTTC,CASSPEYNGYTF
TRBV6-2/TRBV6-3,NA,NA,14,TRBJ1-5,TGTGCCAGCAGCCGCCGGGACAGCAATCAGCCCCAGCATTTT,CASSRRDSNQPQHF
TRBV11-2,NA,NA,14,TRBJ2-1,TGTGCCAGCAGCTTAGTACAGGGCCACAATGAGCAGTTCTTC,CASSLVQGHNEQFF
TRBV6-1,few,NA,14,TRBJ2-2,TGTGCCAGCAGTGAAAGCCCGGACACCGGGGAGCTGTTTTTT,CASSESPDTGELFF
TRBV12-5,NA,NA,13,TRBJ2-3,TGTGCTAGTGGTTTGGACTTCCTGGATACGCAGTATTTT,CASGLDFLDTQYF
TRBV7-9,NA,TRBD1,14,TRBJ2-7,TGTGCCAGCAGCCCGGGACAGGCCACCTACGAGCAGTACTTC,CASSPGQATYEQYF
TRBV4-1,NA,TRBD2,16,TRBJ2-1,TGCGCCAGCAGCCCGCCCCCCGGGACTACTTACAATGAGCAGTTCTTC,CASSPPPGTTYNEQFF
TRBV19,NA,TRBD1,17,TRBJ2-7,TGTGCCAGTAGTTCCTCCGGGACAGGGGGCCCTCTCTACGAGCAGTACTTC,CASSSSGTGGPLYEQYF
TRBV6-2/TRBV6-3,NA,NA,14,TRBJ1-1,TGTGCCAGCAGTTACTCGCTCTGGAACACTGAAGCTTTCTTT,CASSYSLWNTEAFF
TRBV7-9,NA,TRBD2,19,TRBJ2-1,TGTGCCAGCAGCTTAGCGCGTTTTCGACTAGCGGGAGAGAACAATGAGCAGTTCTTC,CASSLARFRLAGENNEQFF
TRBV18,NA,TRBD1,15,TRBJ2-5,TGTGCCAGCTCAGGGGCCGGGACAGAGAGTGAGACCCAGTACTTC,CASSGAGTESETQYF
TRBV3-1/TRBV3-2,NA,NA,15,TRBJ1-5,TGTGCCAGCAGCCAAGAATGGGGGAGCAATCAGCCCCAGCATTTT,CASSQEWGSNQPQHF
TRBV12-3/TRBV12-4,NA,NA,12,TRBJ1-5,TGTGCCAGCAGTTCCTCCTCGAGGCCCCAGCATTTT,CASSSSSRPQHF
TRBV18,NA,NA,14,TRBJ1-4,TGTGCCAGCTCACCAACCGGGCGTGATGAAAAACTGTTTTTT,CASSPTGRDEKLFF
TRBV19,few,NA,12,TRBJ1-1,TGTGCCAGTAGACACGAAAACACTGAAGCTTTCTTT,CASRHENTEAFF
TRBV27,NA,NA,17,TRBJ2-5,TGTGCCAGCAGCCCCGGGGTAGCGGCTCCCTGGCAAGAGACCCAGTACTTC,CASSPGVAAPWQETQYF